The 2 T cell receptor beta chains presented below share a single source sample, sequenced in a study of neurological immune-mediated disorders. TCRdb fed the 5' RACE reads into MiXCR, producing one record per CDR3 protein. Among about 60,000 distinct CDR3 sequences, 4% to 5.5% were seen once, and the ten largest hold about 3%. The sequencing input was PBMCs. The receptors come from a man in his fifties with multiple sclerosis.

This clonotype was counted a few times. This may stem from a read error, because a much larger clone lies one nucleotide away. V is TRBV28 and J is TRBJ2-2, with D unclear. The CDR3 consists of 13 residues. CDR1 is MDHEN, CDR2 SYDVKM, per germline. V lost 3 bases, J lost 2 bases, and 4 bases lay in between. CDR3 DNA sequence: TGTGCCAGCAGTTTCACAAACACCGGGGAGCTGTTTTTT. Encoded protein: CASSFTNTGELFF. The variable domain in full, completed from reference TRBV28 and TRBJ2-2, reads DVKVTQSSRYLVKRTGEKVFLECVQDMDHENMFWYRQDPGLGLRLIYFSYDVKMKEKGDIPEGYSVSREKKERFSLILESASTNQTSMYLCASSFTNTGELFFGEGSRLTVL.

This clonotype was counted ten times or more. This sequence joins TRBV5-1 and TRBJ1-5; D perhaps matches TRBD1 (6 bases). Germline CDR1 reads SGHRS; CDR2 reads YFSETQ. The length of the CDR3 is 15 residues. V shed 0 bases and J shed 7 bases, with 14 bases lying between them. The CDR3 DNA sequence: TGCGCCAGCAGCTTGGACAGGGCGGGGGGGCAGCCCCAGCATTTT. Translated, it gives CASSLDRAGGQPQHF.